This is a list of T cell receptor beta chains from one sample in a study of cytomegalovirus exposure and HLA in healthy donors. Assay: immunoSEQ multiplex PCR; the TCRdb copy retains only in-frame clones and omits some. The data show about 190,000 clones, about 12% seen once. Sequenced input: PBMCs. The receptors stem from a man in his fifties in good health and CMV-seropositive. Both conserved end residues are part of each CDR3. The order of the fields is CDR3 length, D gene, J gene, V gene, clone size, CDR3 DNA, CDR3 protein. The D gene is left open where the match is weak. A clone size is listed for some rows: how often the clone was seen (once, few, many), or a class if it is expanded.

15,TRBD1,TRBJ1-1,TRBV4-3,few,TGCGCCAGCAGGCTTCTACAGGGGGCCGACACTGAAGCTTTCTTT,CASRLLQGADTEAFF
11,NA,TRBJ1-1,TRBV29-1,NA,TGCTCGGGGTACTTGAACACTGAAGCTTTCTTT,CSGYLNTEAFF
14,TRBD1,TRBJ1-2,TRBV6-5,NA,TGTGCCAGCAGTTACGGACAGGGTGACTATGGCTACACCTTC,CASSYGQGDYGYTF
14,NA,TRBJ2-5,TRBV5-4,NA,TGTGCCAGCAGCTTGGTTGCACAAGAAGAGACCCAGTACTTC,CASSLVAQEETQYF
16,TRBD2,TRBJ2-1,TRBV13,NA,TGTGCCAGCAGCCCTCGGCGAGCGGGGGGGCTCAATGAGCAGTTCTTC,CASSPRRAGGLNEQFF
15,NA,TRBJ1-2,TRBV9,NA,TGTGCCAGCAGCGTAGAGGGGGGGGCGGGGTATGGCTACACCTTC,CASSVEGGAGYGYTF
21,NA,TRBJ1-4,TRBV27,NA,TGTGCCAGCAGTTTAAAAGTCCCGGGACCAAGGGGGGGTACGATGCGTGAAAAACTGTTTTTT,CASSLKVPGPRGGTMREKLFF
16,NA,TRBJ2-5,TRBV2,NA,TGTGCCAGCAGTGTTATCCTGGGACTCTCGAAGGGGACCCAGTACTTC,CASSVILGLSKGTQYF
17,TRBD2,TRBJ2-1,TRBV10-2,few,TGCGCCAGCAGCGGAGGACTAGCGGGCGACCTACGCAATGAGCAGTTCTTC,CASSGGLAGDLRNEQFF
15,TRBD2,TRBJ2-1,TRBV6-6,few,TGTGCCAGCAGCAAGGGACTAGCGGTCTACAATGAGCAGTTCTTC,CASSKGLAVYNEQFF
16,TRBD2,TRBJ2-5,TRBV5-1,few,TGCGCCAGCGGAAAATCGACTAGCGGGGGGTCGGAGACCCAGTACTTC,CASGKSTSGGSETQYF
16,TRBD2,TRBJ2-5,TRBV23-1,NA,TGCGCCAGCAGTCAATTCGGGGCTAGCGGGGGTGAGACCCAGTACTTC,CASSQFGASGGETQYF
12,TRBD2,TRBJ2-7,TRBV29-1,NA,TGCAGCTGCGGGGGGGGGCCCCACGAGCAGTACTTC,CSCGGGPHEQYF
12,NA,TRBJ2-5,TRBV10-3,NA,TGTGCCCCCCGGGTTACGAGAGAGACCCAGTACTTC,CAPRVTRETQYF
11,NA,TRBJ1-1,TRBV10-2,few,TGCGCCAGCAGGTTGGGGGGATCGGCTTTCTTT,CASRLGGSAFF
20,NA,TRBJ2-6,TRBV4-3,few,TGCGCCAGCAGCCGCCAGGCCGCTAGGGGCGCCGGCTCTGGGGCCAACGTCCTGACTTTC,CASSRQAARGAGSGANVLTF
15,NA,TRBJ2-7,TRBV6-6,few,TGTGCCAGCAGTTCCGGGGTTCTGGGTGGATACGAGCAGTACTTC,CASSSGVLGGYEQYF
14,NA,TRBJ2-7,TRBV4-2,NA,TGTGCCAGCAGCGAAGAACAGGGTGGCCGCGAGCAGTACTTC,CASSEEQGGREQYF
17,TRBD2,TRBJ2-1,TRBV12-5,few,TGTGCTAGTGGTTTGGGAGATAGCGGGGGGCCCGACAATGAGCAGTTCTTC,CASGLGDSGGPDNEQFF
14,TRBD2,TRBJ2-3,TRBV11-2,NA,TGTGCCAGCAGCCACGGGGGGGCGACAGATACGCAGTATTTT,CASSHGGATDTQYF
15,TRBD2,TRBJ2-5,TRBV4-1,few,TGCGCCAGCAGCCAAGATGGTGCGGGGGGAGAGACCCAGTACTTC,CASSQDGAGGETQYF
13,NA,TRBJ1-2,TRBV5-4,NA,TGTGCCAGCAGCTTGGAGCAGGGAGGAGGCTACACCTTC,CASSLEQGGGYTF
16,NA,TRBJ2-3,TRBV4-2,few,TGTGCCAGCAGCCAAGTAGGGGGGGGAATCACAGATACGCAGTATTTT,CASSQVGGGITDTQYF
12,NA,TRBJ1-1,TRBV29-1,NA,TGCAGCGTTGAAGGAGTGGAGGTGCAAGCTTTCTTT,CSVEGVEVQAFF
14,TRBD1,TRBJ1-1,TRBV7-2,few,TGTGCCAGCAGCCCCTCGACAGGGGGCTCTGAAGCTTTCTTT,CASSPSTGGSEAFF
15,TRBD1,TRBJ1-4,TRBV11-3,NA,TGTGCCAGCAGCTTAGGGGGACAGAGAAGCGAAAAACTGTTTTTT,CASSLGGQRSEKLFF
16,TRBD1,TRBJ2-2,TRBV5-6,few,TGTGCCAGCAGCTGGTGGACAGGGCTTCGGACCGGGGAGCTGTTTTTT,CASSWWTGLRTGELFF
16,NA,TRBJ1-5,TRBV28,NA,TGTGCCAGCAGTTTAACCTGGGACATTAGCAATCAGCCCCAGCATTTT,CASSLTWDISNQPQHF
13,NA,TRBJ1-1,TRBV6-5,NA,TGTGCCAGCAGACCAGGTCATAACACTGAAGCTTTCTTT,CASRPGHNTEAFF
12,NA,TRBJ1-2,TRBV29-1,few,TGCAGCGCCCTAGGGACAAACTATGGCTACACCTTC,CSALGTNYGYTF
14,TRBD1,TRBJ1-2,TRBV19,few,TGTGCCAGTAGTCCACGGGACAGGGACTATGGCTACACCTTC,CASSPRDRDYGYTF
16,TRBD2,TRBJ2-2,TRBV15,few,TGTGCCACCAGCAGAGGGGCTAGCGGGGAGGCCGGGGAGCTGTTTTTT,CATSRGASGEAGELFF